The source of this T cell receptor beta chain is a study of T and B cells in COVID-19 patients. Study as a whole: Most recovered patients had mild to moderate COVID-19 treated as outpatients. At median age around 31 years, recovered patients were younger than active-infection patients at more than 65.

Multiplex PCR with BIOMED2 TRB-A/B primer pools amplified TRB rearrangements. TCRdb used MiXCR to reprocess the multiplex PCR reads, holding one entry per CDR3 protein. Among around 30,000 distinct CDR3 sequences listed, approximately 32% were seen once. TRB was amplified from around 250-500 ng of blood genomic DNA. The V gene lost 6 bases and the J gene lost 6 bases, with 11 bases spanning the gap. CDR3 length: 13 amino acids. CDR1 MNHEY and CDR2 SVGAGI come from the germline V gene. The chain couples TRBV6-5 to TRBJ2-2; D is undetermined. The sequence was collected from a human donor who had recovered from COVID-19. Source material: blood. This CDR3 reads CASRPTLAGELFF. CDR3 bases: TGTGCCAGCAGACCCACCCTAGCCGGGGAGCTGTTTTTT.